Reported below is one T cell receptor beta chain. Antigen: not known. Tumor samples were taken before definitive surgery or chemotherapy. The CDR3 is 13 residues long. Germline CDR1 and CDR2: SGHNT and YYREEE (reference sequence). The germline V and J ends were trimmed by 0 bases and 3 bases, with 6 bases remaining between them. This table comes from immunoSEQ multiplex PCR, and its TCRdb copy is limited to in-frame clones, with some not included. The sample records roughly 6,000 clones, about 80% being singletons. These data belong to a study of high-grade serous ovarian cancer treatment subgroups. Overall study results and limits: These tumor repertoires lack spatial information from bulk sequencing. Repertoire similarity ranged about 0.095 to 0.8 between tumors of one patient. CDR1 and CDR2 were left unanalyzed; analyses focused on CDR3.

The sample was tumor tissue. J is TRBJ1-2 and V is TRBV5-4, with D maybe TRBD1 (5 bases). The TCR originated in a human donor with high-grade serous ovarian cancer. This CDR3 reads CASSLEGYYGYTF. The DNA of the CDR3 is TGTGCCAGCAGCTTGGAGGGGTACTATGGCTACACCTTC.